A single sample gave rise to the 22 T cell receptor beta chains below, sequenced in a study of CD8 T cells in ankylosing spondylitis. Study outcomes and limitations: Typical of ankylosing spondylitis blood, it appeared, was a TCR beta motif of eight highly homologous variants.

Via MiXCR, TCRdb re-called the 5' RACE reads, giving one row per CDR3 protein. The table lists some 85,000 distinct CDR3 sequences, approximately 8.9% of them singletons. Antigens for these TCRs are unknown. The sample comprised blood, either unsorted or a sorted T cell fraction (not recorded which). The receptor set was obtained from a male donor with ankylosing spondylitis.

This clonotype was counted only a few times. This chain joins TRBV9 and TRBJ2-1; D is possibly TRBD2 (6 bases). The CDR3 runs 16 residues. Trimming cost V 4 bases and J 6 bases, with 20 bases left between them. Germline CDR1 and CDR2: SGDLS and YYNGEE. The CDR3 DNA follows: TGTGCCAGCAGCACCTCGGGACTTACCTTGTCCAATGAGCAGTTCTTC. Amino acids: CASSTSGLTLSNEQFF.

This clonotype was counted only a few times. This sequence joins TRBV2 and TRBJ2-3, with no clear D. CDR1 SNHLY and CDR2 FYNNEI come from the germline V gene. V dropped 2 bases and J dropped 0 bases, with 6 bases sitting between them. This CDR3 has 14 amino acids. The CDR3 bases are TGTGCCAGCAGTGAACTGGATAGCACAGATACGCAGTATTTT. This encodes CASSELDSTDTQYF.

This sequence joins TRBV12-3 or TRBV12-4 and TRBJ2-3; 10 nucleotides align to TRBD2. There are 18 residues in the CDR3. V shed 2 bases, J shed 6 bases, and the junction held 14 bases outside the gene matches. DNA for the CDR3: TGTGCCAGCAGTTTATGGAGGAGCGGGAGGGCCTCTTCGGATACGCAGTATTTT. It is translated as CASSLWRSGRASSDTQYF.

Many counts were recorded for this clonotype. The rearrangement uses TRBV3-1 and TRBJ2-7; a possible D gene is TRBD1 (6 bases). The ends were cut back, 4 bases at V and 7 bases at J, with 17 bases in the middle. Germline CDR1 reads LGHDT; CDR2 reads YNNKEL (reference sequence). This CDR3 is built from 14 residues. The CDR3 loop reads CASSLQGTLLEQYF. The CDR3 DNA sequence: TGTGCCAGCAGCCTCCAGGGGACCCTCCTGGAGCAGTACTTC.

This sequence joins TRBV11-2 and TRBJ1-5, with 7 bases that match TRBD1. Per the germline V gene, CDR1 is SGHAT and CDR2 is FQNNGV. The CDR3 runs to 16 residues. The V and J ends lost 4 bases and 6 bases, in that order; junction bases with no gene match: 12. CDR3 amino acids: CASSWNGDRVGQPQHF. The CDR3 DNA reads TGTGCCAGCAGCTGGAATGGAGACAGGGTGGGTCAGCCCCAGCATTTT.

The chain joins TRBV11-2 to TRBJ2-5, with D maybe TRBD2 (6 bases). This CDR3 comprises 19 residues. Germline CDR1 and CDR2: SGHAT and FQNNGV. Trimming took 1 base from V and 0 from J, leaving 21 bases between them. This CDR3 is CASSLVPILGGMYQETQYF. Here the CDR3 DNA reads TGTGCCAGCAGCTTAGTTCCCATTTTAGGCGGGATGTACCAAGAGACCCAGTACTTC.

This clonotype was counted at least ten times. The chain couples TRBV20-1 to TRBJ1-2; D is perhaps TRBD1 (6 bases). V was pared by 0 bases and J by 5 bases, with 10 bases between. There are 13 residues in the CDR3. Per germline, CDR1 DFQATT and CDR2 SNEGSKA (reference sequence). CDR3 amino acids: CSARERGIYGYTF. The CDR3 nucleotides read TGCAGTGCTAGAGAAAGGGGGATATATGGCTACACCTTC.

The table lists this clonotype with a few counts. V and J are TRBV5-1 and TRBJ2-3, with 14 bases that match TRBD2. Germline-derived CDR1 and CDR2 are SGHRS and YFSETQ. Trimming took 3 bases from V and 3 from J; bases not matched to a gene: 6. The CDR3 loop spans 17 amino acids. The CDR3 DNA reads as TGCGCCAGCAGCTCAACGGGACTAGCGGGAGTTACAGATACGCAGTATTTT. This encodes CASSSTGLAGVTDTQYF.

The J gene is TRBJ2-5, the V gene TRBV15; 8 positions match TRBD2. Looked up from germline, CDR1 is LNHNV and CDR2 is YYDKDF (reference sequence). The ends lost 3 bases at V and 2 bases at J; junction bases unmatched: 5. The CDR3 covers 15 residues. This CDR3 reads CATSSYSGIQETQYF. The CDR3 DNA is TGTGCCACCAGCAGTTATAGCGGGATTCAAGAGACCCAGTACTTC. The variable domain in full, completed from reference TRBV15 and TRBJ2-5, reads DAMVIQNPRYQVTQFGKPVTLSCSQTLNHNVMYWYQQKSSQAPKLLFHYYDKDFNNEADTPDNFQSRRPNTSFCFLDIRSPGLGDTAMYLCATSSYSGIQETQYFGPGTRLLVL.

At least ten counts were recorded for this clonotype. The chain is built from TRBV5-1 and TRBJ2-7; no definite D call. The germline V and J ends were trimmed by 0 bases and 2 bases, with 9 bases remaining between them. Germline values: CDR1 SGHRS, CDR2 YFSETQ. The CDR3 length is 14 residues. In DNA, the CDR3 is TGCGCCAGCAGCTTGGACGAATTCCCCTACGAGCAGTACTTC. Encoded protein: CASSLDEFPYEQYF.

This clonotype was counted at least ten times. The chain joins TRBV27 to TRBJ1-1; D unresolved. This CDR3 spans 14 amino acids. Trimming stripped 5 bases from V and 1 base from J, with 11 bases between. Germline CDR1 reads MNHEY; CDR2 reads SMNVEV (reference sequence). CDR3 residues: CASSPRGGNTEAFF. In nucleotides, the CDR3 is TGTGCCAGCAGTCCCAGAGGCGGGAACACTGAAGCTTTCTTT.

This clonotype was seen more than once but under ten times. This sequence joins TRBV7-6 and TRBJ2-5; 9 positions match TRBD2. With V trimmed by 0 bases and J by 5 bases, 7 bases remained unmatched. The CDR3 totals 16 residues. Germline-derived CDR1 and CDR2 are SGHVS and FNYEAQ. CDR3: CASSLAASGKAETQYF. The CDR3 DNA sequence: TGTGCCAGCAGCTTAGCGGCTAGCGGGAAGGCGGAGACCCAGTACTTC.

The sample holds many counts of this clonotype. CDR3 DNA: TGCGCCAGCAGCCAAGAATGGGACGGCTATCAGCCCCAGCATTTT. Translated: CASSQEWDGYQPQHF. V is TRBV4-1 and J is TRBJ1-5, with D possibly TRBD1 on 5 matching bases. The V gene's germline CDR1 is MGHRA and CDR2 YSYEKL. This CDR3 contains 15 residues. V shed 0 bases and J shed 5 bases, with 11 bases lying between them.

This clonotype was detected many times. This rearrangement joins TRBV6-2 or TRBV6-3 to TRBJ1-5; D is unresolved. The length of the CDR3 is 12 residues. The germline gives CDR1 MNHEY, CDR2 SVGEGT. Between the trimmed V and J ends, which lost 3 bases and 7 bases, there was a span of 7 bases. CDR3 bases: TGTGCCAGCAGTTATAGGGTCCAGCCCCAGCATTTT. Translation gives CASSYRVQPQHF.

This clonotype was picked up a small number of times. This sequence joins TRBV27 and TRBJ1-1, with TRBD1 matching 8 bases. The germline gives CDR1 MNHEY, CDR2 SMNVEV (reference sequence). V lost 4 bases and J lost 0; bases outside the gene matches: 13. The length of the CDR3 is 18 residues. The CDR3 sequence is CASSSGGPGQAMNTEAFF. CDR3 in DNA: TGTGCCAGCAGTTCAGGGGGCCCGGGACAGGCGATGAACACTGAAGCTTTCTTT.

This clonotype occurred many times. This chain links TRBV7-9 with TRBJ1-2; D is perhaps TRBD1 (5 bases). Germline values: CDR1 SEHNR, CDR2 FQNEAQ (reference sequence). The CDR3 loop spans 14 amino acids. The ends were cut back, 5 bases at V and 4 bases at J, with 14 bases in the middle. CDR3 residues: CASSVGTELYGYTF. The CDR3 DNA sequence: TGTGCCAGCAGCGTAGGGACGGAACTCTATGGCTACACCTTC.

The rearrangement links TRBV5-4 to TRBJ2-1; 11 bases fit TRBD2. The CDR3 is 14 amino acids. Germline V gene data show CDR1 as SGHNT and CDR2 as YYREEE (reference sequence). Germline trimming cut 4 bases from V and 6 bases from J; bases unmatched to any gene: 3. CDR3 DNA: TGTGCCAGCAGCGGGGGGACTAGCGGCAATGAGCAGTTCTTC. Translated, it gives CASSGGTSGNEQFF.

This clonotype was picked up many times. Written as DNA, the CDR3 is TGTGCCAGTAGAGGGGAGGGGCAGTTCTTC. It translates to CASRGEGQFF. The V call is TRBV19, the J call TRBJ2-1, with 7 nucleotides matching TRBD2. The CDR3 has 10 amino acids. J gave up 12 bases and V 6 bases, and 2 bases lay outside the gene matches. CDR1 and CDR2 from the germline V gene are LNHDA and SQIVND (reference sequence).

The chain has TRBV24-1 and TRBJ2-1; 7 nucleotides align to TRBD1. The J segment lost 10 bases and the V segment lost 6 bases, leaving 8 bases of the junction unmatched. This CDR3 comprises 13 residues. Germline V gene data show CDR1 as KGHDR and CDR2 as SFDVKD. For the CDR3, the DNA is TGTGCCACCAGTCCAACAGGGGTGGGGGAGCAGTTCTTC. It is translated as CATSPTGVGEQFF.

On this clonotype: The junction and the germline gene differ at one end; a read error may be behind it. The chain carries TRBV2 and TRBJ1-5; 8 bases align to TRBD1. The germline CDR1 and CDR2 sequences are SNHLY and FYNNEI. The CDR3 runs to 14 residues. The CDR3 coding sequence is TGTGCCAGCCGTGAGACAGGGGAGCCTCAGCCCCAGCATTTT. Its protein is CASRETGEPQPQHF. Based on the CDR3 plus reference TRBV2 and TRBJ1-5, the full variable domain is EPEVTQTPSHQVTQMGQEVILRCVPISNHLYFYWYRQILGQKVEFLVSFYNNEISEKSEIFDDQFSVERPDGSNFTLKIRSTKLEDSAMYFCASRETGEPQPQHFGDGTRLSIL.

This clonotype was observed many times. This chain uses TRBV2 with TRBJ1-5; D unresolved. Germline V gene data show CDR1 as SNHLY and CDR2 as FYNNEI. The CDR3 sequence is 14 residues long. V lost 8 bases and J 0 bases, leaving 11 bases between the germline ends. The CDR3 spells CASSPLNSNQPQHF. The CDR3 region has the DNA TGTGCCAGCTCACCTTTAAATAGCAATCAGCCCCAGCATTTT.

DNA for the CDR3: TGTGCCTGGAGTGTTCTCGTTTCAGATACGCAGTATTTT. Amino acids: CAWSVLVSDTQYF. The rearrangement links TRBV30 to TRBJ2-3, with D uncertain. The V gene's germline CDR1 is GTSNPN and CDR2 SVGIG (reference sequence). V lost 0 bases to trimming and J lost 4 bases, with 8 bases between them. This CDR3 contains 13 residues. The entire variable domain, with the rest obtained from reference TRBV30 and TRBJ2-3, is as follows: SQTIHQWPATLVQPVGSPLSLECTVEGTSNPNLYWYRQAAGRGLQLLFYSVGIGQISSEVPQNLSASRPQDRQFILSSKKLLLSDSGFYLCAWSVLVSDTQYFGPGTRLTVL.